One sample yielded the 21 T cell receptor beta chains listed below, sequenced in a study of blood T cell repertoires in COVID-19. This table comes from immunoSEQ multiplex PCR, and its TCRdb copy is limited to in-frame clones, with some not included. In the table there are roughly 190,000 clones, roughly nine tenths of which are singletons. Material for sequencing was peripheral blood. The receptors were gathered from a man aged 25 to 40 with acute or convalescent COVID-19.

The chain links TRBV29-1 to TRBJ2-1; D perhaps matches TRBD2 (6 bases). In germline, CDR1 is SQVTM, CDR2 ANQGSEA. The CDR3 covers 16 residues. Trimming removed 6 bases from V and 3 bases from J, with 21 bases in between. The CDR3 here is CSVLQSTMGGYNEQFF. CDR3 DNA: TGCAGCGTCCTTCAATCAACTATGGGGGGCTACAATGAGCAGTTCTTC.

The chain couples TRBV6-5 to TRBJ1-6, with D hard to call. The CDR3 has 13 residues. The V and J ends lost 5 bases and 5 bases respectively, with 7 bases between them. CDR1 is MNHEY, CDR2 SVGAGI, per germline. The CDR3 DNA reads as TGTGCCAGCAGTACACCTCATAATTCACCCCTCCACTTT. Translating gives CASSTPHNSPLHF.

The chain has TRBV30 and TRBJ2-2; 12 bases agree with TRBD2. The CDR3 runs 15 residues. From germline, CDR1 is GTSNPN and CDR2 SVGIG (reference sequence). With 3 bases clipped from V and 5 bases from J, the junction kept 4 bases outside the gene matches. The chain's CDR3 is CAWRGGLAGTGELFF. The DNA of the CDR3 is TGTGCCTGGAGAGGGGGACTAGCGGGTACCGGGGAGCTGTTTTTT.

The rearrangement joins TRBV6-5 to TRBJ1-4; D possibly corresponds to TRBD1 (5 bases). From germline, CDR1 is MNHEY and CDR2 SVGAGI. There are 14 residues in the CDR3. The V gene lost 0 bases and the J gene lost 10 bases, with 12 bases spanning the gap. In nucleotides, the CDR3 is TGTGCCAGCAGTTACTCGACCGACGGGGGAAAACTGTTTTTT. This gives the protein CASSYSTDGGKLFF.

This chain uses TRBV28 with TRBJ2-5, with 11 bases that match TRBD2. J was trimmed by 4 bases and V by 5 bases; bases with no gene match: 6. The CDR3 spans 15 residues. Germline loops: CDR1 MDHEN, CDR2 SYDVKM. This chain's CDR3 is CASSGLAGHGETQYF. In DNA, the CDR3 is TGTGCCAGCAGTGGACTAGCGGGCCATGGAGAGACCCAGTACTTC. Combining the CDR3 with reference TRBV28 and TRBJ2-5 gives the whole variable domain DVKVTQSSRYLVKRTGEKVFLECVQDMDHENMFWYRQDPGLGLRLIYFSYDVKMKEKGDIPEGYSVSREKKERFSLILESASTNQTSMYLCASSGLAGHGETQYFGPGTRLLVL.

V is TRBV15 and J is TRBJ1-5, with D unclear. The ends were cut back, 1 base at V and 7 bases at J, with 14 bases in the middle. This CDR3 comprises 15 residues. Germline V lookup: CDR1 LNHNV, CDR2 YYDKDF (reference sequence). CDR3 residues: CATSRGDAGPQPQHF. DNA for the CDR3: TGTGCCACCAGCAGAGGAGATGCAGGTCCCCAGCCCCAGCATTTT.

J is TRBJ1-3 and V is TRBV28; D uncertain. CDR1 MDHEN and CDR2 SYDVKM come from the germline V gene. V was pared by 5 bases and J by 2 bases, with 13 bases between. This CDR3 comprises 15 residues. The CDR3 DNA reads as TGTGCCAGCAGTCCTCCACTGACTACTGGAAACACCATATATTTT. Translated, it gives CASSPPLTTGNTIYF.

The genes are TRBV28 and TRBJ1-1; weak D call: TRBD1 (6 bases). Between the trimmed V and J ends, which lost 7 bases and 1 base, there was a span of 16 bases. CDR1 MDHEN and CDR2 SYDVKM come from the germline V gene. The CDR3 spans 15 residues. CDR3 DNA sequence: TGTGCCAGCAAGTCCCAGACAGGCCCGAACACTGAAGCTTTCTTT. Amino acid sequence: CASKSQTGPNTEAFF.

The chain couples TRBV5-4 to TRBJ2-1, with D possibly TRBD2 on 7 matching bases. The V gene's germline CDR1 is SGHNT and CDR2 YYREEE (reference sequence). The CDR3 sequence is 17 residues long. Between the trimmed V and J ends, which lost 4 bases and 5 bases, there was a span of 22 bases. In DNA form, the CDR3 reads TGTGCCAGCAGCCTTTTTGCGGGGGCCCGTCAGGACAATGAGCAGTTCTTC. Its protein is CASSLFAGARQDNEQFF.

Written as DNA, the CDR3 is TGTGCCAGCAGGGGAGGGGGGCGTCTCACTGAAGCTTTCTTT. Residues: CASRGGGRLTEAFF. The chain recombines TRBV6-6 with TRBJ1-1, with D possibly TRBD1 on 6 matching bases. V lost 6 bases to trimming and J lost 4 bases, with 15 bases between them. The CDR3 is 14 residues long. CDR1 and CDR2 (germline): MNHNY, SVGAGI (reference sequence).

The chain uses TRBV2 and TRBJ1-5; TRBD1 is a possible D gene (5 bases). V lost 5 bases and J lost 7, with 15 bases in between. The germline CDR1 and CDR2 sequences are SNHLY and FYNNEI. There are 14 residues in the CDR3. The CDR3 coding sequence is TGTGCCAGCAGTAGGATAGGGGTACGCCAGCCCCAGCATTTT. This codes for CASSRIGVRQPQHF. Based on the CDR3 plus reference TRBV2 and TRBJ1-5, the full variable domain is EPEVTQTPSHQVTQMGQEVILRCVPISNHLYFYWYRQILGQKVEFLVSFYNNEISEKSEIFDDQFSVERPDGSNFTLKIRSTKLEDSAMYFCASSRIGVRQPQHFGDGTRLSIL.

This sequence joins TRBV5-4 and TRBJ1-6, with 7 positions matching TRBD1. Trimming removed 5 bases from V and 6 bases from J; junction bases left unmatched: 8. Germline CDR1 SGHNT, CDR2 YYREEE (reference sequence). CDR3 length: 15 residues. CDR3 bases: TGTGCCAGCAGTCCTGGGGACAGAATTAATTCACCCCTCCACTTT. Its protein product is CASSPGDRINSPLHF.

The V gene is TRBV25-1, the J gene TRBJ1-2; D is perhaps TRBD1 (5 bases). The V end was cut by 1 base, the J end by 8 bases, with 17 bases between. Germline V gene sequence: CDR1 MGHDK, CDR2 SYGVNS. This CDR3 has 15 amino acids. The DNA for the CDR3 is TGTGCCAGCAGTGAATGGGGCAGCACCCGGGCCGGCTACACCTTC. Translated, it gives CASSEWGSTRAGYTF.

This chain joins TRBV5-1 and TRBJ1-1; 8 positions agree with TRBD1. Looked up from germline, CDR1 is SGHRS and CDR2 is YFSETQ. The CDR3 is 15 amino acids. J gave up 1 base and V 4 bases, and 6 bases lay outside the gene matches. The CDR3 DNA sequence: TGCGCCAGCAGCAGGACAGGGCGCGGGAACACTGAAGCTTTCTTT. Its protein is CASSRTGRGNTEAFF.

The gene calls are TRBV7-3 and TRBJ1-6; 9 nucleotides match TRBD1. V trimming: 6 bases; J trimming: 5 bases; junction bases outside the gene matches: 2. From germline, CDR1 is SGHTA and CDR2 FQGTGA. CDR3 length: 14 amino acids. The chain's CDR3 is CASRGQGDNSPLHF. The CDR3 DNA sequence: TGTGCCAGCAGGGGACAGGGTGATAATTCACCCCTCCACTTT.

This sequence joins TRBV5-4 and TRBJ2-1, with 9 bases identical to TRBD2. V shed 0 bases, J shed 4 bases, and the junction held 8 bases outside the gene matches. CDR1 is SGHNT, CDR2 YYREEE, per germline (reference sequence). This CDR3 spans 17 amino acids. Written as DNA, the CDR3 is TGTGCCAGCAGCTTGGGTAGCGGGAGTGGGGGGTACAATGAGCAGTTCTTC. Encoded protein: CASSLGSGSGGYNEQFF.

V is TRBV3-1 (or the pseudogene TRBV3-2) and J is TRBJ1-6, with a tentative D call TRBD1 (6 bases). The CDR3 length is 16 residues. The V gene's germline CDR1 is LGHDT and CDR2 YNNKEL (reference sequence). V was cut by 0 bases and J by 14 bases, with 20 bases left in between. CDR3 nucleotides: TGTGCCAGCAGCCAAGAGAGGTACAGGGTTCCCGGGACCCTCCACTTT. Translated: CASSQERYRVPGTLHF.

This clone turned up a few times. The chain links TRBV4-1 to TRBJ2-7; tentatively, D is TRBD1 (6 bases). The CDR3 has 14 amino acids. V was shortened by 3 bases and J by 6 bases, with 15 bases between the two germline ends. Germline CDR1 reads MGHRA; CDR2 reads YSYEKL. The CDR3 nucleotides read TGCGCCAGCAGCCAGAATTCCAGGGGTGGCGAGCAGTACTTC. Translation gives CASSQNSRGGEQYF.

The chain uses TRBV4-2 and TRBJ1-4, with 10 bases aligning to TRBD1. The CDR3 has 19 residues. The V and J ends lost 0 bases and 0 bases, in that order; junction bases with no gene match: 7. CDR1 is LGHNA and CDR2 is YNFKEQ in the germline V gene. The CDR3 is CASSQDGTGVAATNEKLFF. In DNA form, the CDR3 reads TGTGCCAGCAGCCAAGATGGGACAGGGGTTGCGGCAACTAATGAAAAACTGTTTTTT.

The chain carries TRBV5-8 and TRBJ2-1; possible D gene TRBD1, 6 bases. V lost 9 bases and J lost 4, with 14 bases in between. The CDR3 extends over 13 amino acids. CDR1 and CDR2 from the germline V gene are SGHTS and YDEGEE. The CDR3, as DNA: TGTGCCAACCAGGCCGGGACATACAATGAGCAGTTCTTC. It yields the protein CANQAGTYNEQFF. The entire variable domain, with the rest obtained from reference TRBV5-8 and TRBJ2-1, is as follows: EAGVTQSPTHLIKTRGQQATLRCSPISGHTSVYWYQQALGLGLQFLLWYDEGEERNRGNFPPRFSGRQFPNYSSELNVNALELEDSALYLCANQAGTYNEQFFGPGTRLTVL.

V and J are TRBV27 and TRBJ2-7, with 8 nucleotides matching TRBD2. CDR1 MNHEY and CDR2 SMNVEV come from the germline V gene (reference sequence). The CDR3 has 15 residues. With V trimmed by 4 bases and J by 2 bases, 7 bases remained unmatched. CDR3 in amino acids: CASSSLQAGAYEQYF. CDR3 nucleotides: TGTGCCAGCAGTTCCCTTCAAGCGGGAGCCTACGAGCAGTACTTC.